A single sample gave rise to the 4 T cell receptor beta chains below, sequenced in a study of T cell repertoires in cytomegalovirus infection. TCRdb independently ran MiXCR on the reads; one entry per CDR3 protein. In the table there are 230,000 or so distinct CDR3 sequences, more than 15% of which are singletons. Input material: CD8+ T cells from PBMCs. The receptors derive from a human donor in good health (CMV status not recorded). Some clones in this sample may be carry-over from other donors' samples.

The rearrangement uses TRBV29-1 and TRBJ2-1, with D possibly being TRBD2 (5 bases). CDR1 and CDR2 (germline): SQVTM, ANQGSEA. The CDR3 totals 14 residues. Between the trimmed V and J ends, which lost 2 bases and 5 bases, there was a span of 13 bases. Written as DNA, the CDR3 is TGCAGCGTTGAACCCCGGGGTACAAACAATGAGCAGTTCTTC. Translated, it gives CSVEPRGTNNEQFF.

This clonotype was seen repeatedly, ten times or more. V usage is TRBV2 and J usage is TRBJ2-1; D gene unclear. This CDR3 is built from 13 residues. V was trimmed by 11 bases and J by 0 bases, leaving 11 bases between them. The germline gives CDR1 SNHLY, CDR2 FYNNEI. The CDR3 here is CASYPRSYNEQFF. The CDR3 DNA sequence: TGTGCCTCCTACCCCCGCTCCTACAATGAGCAGTTCTTC.

This clonotype was seen at least ten times. The V and J genes are TRBV10-3 and TRBJ2-7; weak D call: TRBD2 (5 bases). Germline V gene sequence: CDR1 ENHRY, CDR2 SYGVKD. The CDR3 extends over 12 amino acids. The V and J ends lost 7 bases and 7 bases respectively, with 14 bases between them. The CDR3 DNA reads as TGTGCCATCACAGGAGGCAGAGGGGAGCAGTACTTC. As protein: CAITGGRGEQYF.

This clonotype turned up a few times. The chain uses TRBV6-2 or TRBV6-3 and TRBJ2-7; D possibly uses TRBD1 or TRBD2 (5 bases each). V dropped 2 bases and J dropped 1 base, with 21 bases sitting between them. Germline lookup yields CDR1 MNHEY and CDR2 SVGEGT. The CDR3 runs 18 residues. The CDR3 coding sequence is TGTGCCAGCAGTTACCTGGGGGTGCGGCGGCTTTTATCCTACGAGCAGTACTTC. Encoded protein: CASSYLGVRRLLSYEQYF.